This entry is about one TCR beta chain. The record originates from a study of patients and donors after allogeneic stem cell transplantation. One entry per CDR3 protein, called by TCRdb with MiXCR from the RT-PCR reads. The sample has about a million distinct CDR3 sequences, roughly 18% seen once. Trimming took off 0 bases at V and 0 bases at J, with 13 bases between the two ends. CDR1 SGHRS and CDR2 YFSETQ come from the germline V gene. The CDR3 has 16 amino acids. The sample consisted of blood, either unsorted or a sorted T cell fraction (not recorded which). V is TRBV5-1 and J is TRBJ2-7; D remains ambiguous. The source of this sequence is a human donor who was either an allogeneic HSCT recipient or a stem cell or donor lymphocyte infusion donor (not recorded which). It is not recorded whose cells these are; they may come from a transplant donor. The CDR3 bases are TGCGCCAGCAGCTTGGCCTTAGGAAAAAGCTCCTACGAGCAGTACTTC. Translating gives CASSLALGKSSYEQYF.